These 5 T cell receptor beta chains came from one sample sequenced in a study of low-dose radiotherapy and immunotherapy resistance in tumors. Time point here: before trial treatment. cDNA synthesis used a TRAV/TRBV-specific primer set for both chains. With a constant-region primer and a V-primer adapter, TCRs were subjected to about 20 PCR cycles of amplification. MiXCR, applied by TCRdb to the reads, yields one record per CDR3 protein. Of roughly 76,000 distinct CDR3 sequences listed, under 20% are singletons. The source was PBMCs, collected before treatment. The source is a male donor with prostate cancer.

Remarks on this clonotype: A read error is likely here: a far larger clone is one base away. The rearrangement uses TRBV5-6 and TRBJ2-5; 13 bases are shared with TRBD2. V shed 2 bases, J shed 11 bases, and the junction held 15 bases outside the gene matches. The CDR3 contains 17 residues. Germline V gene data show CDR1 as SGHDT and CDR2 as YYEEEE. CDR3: CASSFTTGTSGDNEQYF. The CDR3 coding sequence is TGTGCCAGCAGCTTTACAACCGGGACTAGCGGGGACAATGAGCAGTACTTC.

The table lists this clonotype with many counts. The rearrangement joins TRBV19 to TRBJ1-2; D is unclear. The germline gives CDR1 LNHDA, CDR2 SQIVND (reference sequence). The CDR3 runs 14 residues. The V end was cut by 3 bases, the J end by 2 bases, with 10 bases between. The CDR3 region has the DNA TGTGCCAGTAGTATGGGTGGCAGAAACTATGGCTACACCTTC. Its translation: CASSMGGRNYGYTF.

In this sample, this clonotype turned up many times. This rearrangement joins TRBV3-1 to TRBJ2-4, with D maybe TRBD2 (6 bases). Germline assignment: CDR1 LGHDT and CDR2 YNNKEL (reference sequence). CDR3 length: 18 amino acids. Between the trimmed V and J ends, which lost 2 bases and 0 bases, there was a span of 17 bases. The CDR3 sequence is CASSQRGTGVVAKNIQYF. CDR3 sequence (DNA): TGTGCCAGCAGCCAACGTGGAACGGGAGTCGTAGCCAAAAACATTCAGTACTTC.

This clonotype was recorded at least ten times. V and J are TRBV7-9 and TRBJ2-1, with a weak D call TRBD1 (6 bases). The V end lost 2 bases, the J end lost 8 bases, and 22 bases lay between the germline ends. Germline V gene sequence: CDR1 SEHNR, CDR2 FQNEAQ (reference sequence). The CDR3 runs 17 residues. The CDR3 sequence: CASSLLGDRSGCDEQFF. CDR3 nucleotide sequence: TGTGCCAGCAGCTTACTTGGTGACAGGTCCGGGTGCGATGAGCAGTTCTTC. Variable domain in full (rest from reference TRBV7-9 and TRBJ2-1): DTGVSQNPRHKITKRGQNVTFRCDPISEHNRLYWYRQTLGQGPEFLTYFQNEAQLEKSRLLSDRFSAERPKGSFSTLEIQRTEQGDSAMYLCASSLLGDRSGCDEQFFGPGTRLTVL.

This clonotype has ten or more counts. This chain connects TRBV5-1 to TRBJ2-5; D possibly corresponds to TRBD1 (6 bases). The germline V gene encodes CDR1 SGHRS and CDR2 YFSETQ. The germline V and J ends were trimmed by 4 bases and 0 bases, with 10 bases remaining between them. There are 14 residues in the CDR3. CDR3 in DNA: TGCGCCAGCAGCAAGGACAGTAACCAAGAGACCCAGTACTTC. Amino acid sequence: CASSKDSNQETQYF.